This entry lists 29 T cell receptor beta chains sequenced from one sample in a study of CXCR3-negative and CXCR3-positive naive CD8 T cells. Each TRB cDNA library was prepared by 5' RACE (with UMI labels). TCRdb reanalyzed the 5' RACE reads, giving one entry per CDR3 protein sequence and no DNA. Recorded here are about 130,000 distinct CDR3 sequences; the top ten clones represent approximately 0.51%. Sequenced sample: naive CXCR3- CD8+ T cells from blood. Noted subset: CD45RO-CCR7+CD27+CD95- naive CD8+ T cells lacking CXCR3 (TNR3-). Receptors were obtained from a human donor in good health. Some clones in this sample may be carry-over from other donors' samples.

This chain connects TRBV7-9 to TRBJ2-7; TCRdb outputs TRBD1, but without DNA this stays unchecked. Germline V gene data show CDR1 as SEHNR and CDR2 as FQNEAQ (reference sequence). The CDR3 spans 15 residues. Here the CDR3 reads CASSLAYGQGYEQYF.

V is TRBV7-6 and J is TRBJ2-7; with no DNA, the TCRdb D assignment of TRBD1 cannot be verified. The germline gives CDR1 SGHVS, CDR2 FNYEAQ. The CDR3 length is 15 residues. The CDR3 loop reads CASRGTGTGGSEQYF.

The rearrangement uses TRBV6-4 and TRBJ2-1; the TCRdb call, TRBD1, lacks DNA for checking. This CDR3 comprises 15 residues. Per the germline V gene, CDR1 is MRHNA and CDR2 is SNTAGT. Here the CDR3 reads CASSAGDRDFDEQFF.

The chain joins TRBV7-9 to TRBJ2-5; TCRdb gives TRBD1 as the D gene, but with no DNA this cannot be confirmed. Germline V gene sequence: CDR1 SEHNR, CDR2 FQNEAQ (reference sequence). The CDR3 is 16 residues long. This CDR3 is CASSLVSDSSWETQYF.

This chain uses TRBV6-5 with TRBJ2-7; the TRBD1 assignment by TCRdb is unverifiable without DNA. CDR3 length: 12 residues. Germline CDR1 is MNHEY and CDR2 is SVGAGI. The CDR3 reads CASSGDGYEQYF.

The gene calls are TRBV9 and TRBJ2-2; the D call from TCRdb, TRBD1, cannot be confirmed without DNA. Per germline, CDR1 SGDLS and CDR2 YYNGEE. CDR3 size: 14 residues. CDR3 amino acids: CASSGGHYTGELFF.

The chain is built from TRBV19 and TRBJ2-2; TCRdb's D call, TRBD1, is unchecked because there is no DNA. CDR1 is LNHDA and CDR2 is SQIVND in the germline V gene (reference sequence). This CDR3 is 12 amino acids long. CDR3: CASLGETGELFF.

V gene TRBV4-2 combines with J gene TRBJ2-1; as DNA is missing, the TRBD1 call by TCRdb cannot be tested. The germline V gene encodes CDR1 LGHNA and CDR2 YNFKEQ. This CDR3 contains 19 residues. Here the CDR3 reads CASSQELMPGQSYPNEQFF.

The CDR3 protein is CACSLGQGAVEQYF. V gene TRBV13 combines with J gene TRBJ2-7; TCRdb calls TRBD1, which cannot be checked without DNA. The CDR3 loop spans 14 amino acids. Germline V gene sequence: CDR1 PRHDT, CDR2 FYEKMQ (reference sequence).

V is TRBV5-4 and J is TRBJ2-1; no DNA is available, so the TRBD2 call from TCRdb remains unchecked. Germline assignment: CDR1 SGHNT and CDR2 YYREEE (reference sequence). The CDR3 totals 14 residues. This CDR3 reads CASSLPPGLNEQFF.

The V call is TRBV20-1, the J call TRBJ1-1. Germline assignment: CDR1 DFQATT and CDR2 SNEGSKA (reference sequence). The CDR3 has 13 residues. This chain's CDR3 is CSARGEGGTEAFF.

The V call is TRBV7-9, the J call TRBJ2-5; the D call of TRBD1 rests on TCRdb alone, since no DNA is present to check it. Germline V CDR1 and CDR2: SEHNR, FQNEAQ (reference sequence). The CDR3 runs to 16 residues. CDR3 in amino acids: CASSQRQGVYQDTQYF.

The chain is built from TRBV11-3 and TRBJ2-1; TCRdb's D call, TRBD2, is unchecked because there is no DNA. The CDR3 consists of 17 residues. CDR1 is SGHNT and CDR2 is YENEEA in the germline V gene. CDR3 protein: CASSSGLAGGEYNEQFF.

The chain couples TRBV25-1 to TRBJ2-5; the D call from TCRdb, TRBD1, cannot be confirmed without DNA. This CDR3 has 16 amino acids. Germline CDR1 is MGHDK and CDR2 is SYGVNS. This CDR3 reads CASSERTGMEQETQYF.

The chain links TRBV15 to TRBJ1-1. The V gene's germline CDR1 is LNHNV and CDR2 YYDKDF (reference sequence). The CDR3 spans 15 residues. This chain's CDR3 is CATSRDRQMNTEAFF.

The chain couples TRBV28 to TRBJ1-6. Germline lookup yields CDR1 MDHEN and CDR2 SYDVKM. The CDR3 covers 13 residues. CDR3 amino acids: CASRIDYNSPLHF.

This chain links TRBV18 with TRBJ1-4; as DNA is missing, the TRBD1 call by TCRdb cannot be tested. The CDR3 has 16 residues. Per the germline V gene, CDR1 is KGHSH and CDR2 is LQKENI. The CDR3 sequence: CASSPGDSATNEKLFF.

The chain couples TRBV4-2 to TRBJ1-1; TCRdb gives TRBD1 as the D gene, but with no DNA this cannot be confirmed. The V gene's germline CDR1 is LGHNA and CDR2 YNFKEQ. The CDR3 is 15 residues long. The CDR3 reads CASSQEDSPNTEAFF.

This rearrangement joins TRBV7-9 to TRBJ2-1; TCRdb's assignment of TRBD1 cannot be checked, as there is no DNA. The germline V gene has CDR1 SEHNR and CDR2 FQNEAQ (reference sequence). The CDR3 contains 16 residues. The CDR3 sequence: CASILLTNRDGNEQFF.

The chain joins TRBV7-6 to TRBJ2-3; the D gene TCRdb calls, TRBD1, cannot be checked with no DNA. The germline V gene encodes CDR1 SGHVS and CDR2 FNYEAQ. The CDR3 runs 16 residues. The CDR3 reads CASSPARGKTTDTQYF.

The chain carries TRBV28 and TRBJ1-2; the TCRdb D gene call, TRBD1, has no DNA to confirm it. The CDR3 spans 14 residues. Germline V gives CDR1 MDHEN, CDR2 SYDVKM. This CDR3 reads CASSSRDSYYGYTF.

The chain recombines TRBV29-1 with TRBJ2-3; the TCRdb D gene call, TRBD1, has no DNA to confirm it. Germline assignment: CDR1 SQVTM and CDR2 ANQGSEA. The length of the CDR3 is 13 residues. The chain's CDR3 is CSARGGGTDTQYF.

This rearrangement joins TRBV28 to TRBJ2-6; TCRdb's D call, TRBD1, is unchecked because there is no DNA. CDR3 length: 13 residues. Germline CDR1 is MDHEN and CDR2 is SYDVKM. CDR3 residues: CASSHRVIKVLTF.

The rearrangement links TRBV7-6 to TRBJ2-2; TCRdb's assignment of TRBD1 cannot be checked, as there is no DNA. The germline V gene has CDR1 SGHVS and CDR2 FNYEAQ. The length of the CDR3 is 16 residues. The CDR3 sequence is CASSFGQGLNTGELFF.

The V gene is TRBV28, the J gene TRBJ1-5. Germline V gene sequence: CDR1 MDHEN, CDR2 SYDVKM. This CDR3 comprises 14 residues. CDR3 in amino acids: CASSLSESHQPQHF.

CDR3 sequence: CASSQGLPLEQYF. This chain joins TRBV7-9 and TRBJ2-7; absent DNA, TCRdb's TRBD1 call cannot be checked. The CDR3 is 13 residues long. CDR1 is SEHNR and CDR2 is FQNEAQ in the germline V gene (reference sequence).

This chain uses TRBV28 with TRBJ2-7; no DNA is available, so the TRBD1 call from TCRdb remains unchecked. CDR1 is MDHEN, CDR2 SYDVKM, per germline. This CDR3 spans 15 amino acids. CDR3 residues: CASSPRDRVEYEQYF.

CDR3 protein: CASSPGAGAPNEQFF. The chain is built from TRBV12-3 or TRBV12-4 and TRBJ2-1; no DNA is available, so the TRBD1 call from TCRdb remains unchecked. CDR3 length: 15 residues.

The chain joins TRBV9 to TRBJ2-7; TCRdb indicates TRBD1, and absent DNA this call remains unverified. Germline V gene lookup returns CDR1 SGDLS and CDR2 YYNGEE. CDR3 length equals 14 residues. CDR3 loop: CASGEGRGSGEQYF.